This T cell receptor (beta chain) was sequenced in a study of cytomegalovirus exposure and HLA in healthy donors. PCR employed 60 Vbeta and 13 Jbeta primers. Method: immunoSEQ multiplex PCR; TCRdb's copy keeps in-frame clones and lacks some. In the table there are about 160,000 clones, 77% of which are singletons. CDR3 length: 15 amino acids. J lost 4 bases, V lost 5 bases, and 5 bases had no gene match. Germline CDR1 reads SGHTA; CDR2 reads FQGNSA. This clone was recorded once. V and J are TRBV7-2 and TRBJ2-1; 10 positions agree with TRBD2. Sequencing used PBMCs. The TCR comes from a woman aged 30 to 39 in good health and CMV-seronegative. In nucleotides, the CDR3 is TGTGCCAGCAGCCGGACTAGCGGAGTATACAATGAGCAGTTCTTC. This gives the protein CASSRTSGVYNEQFF. Combining the CDR3 with reference TRBV7-2 and TRBJ2-1 gives the whole variable domain GAGVSQSPSNKVTEKGKDVELRCDPISGHTALYWYRQSLGQGLEFLIYFQGNSAPDKSGLPSDRFSAERTGGSVSTLTIQRTQQEDSAVYLCASSRTSGVYNEQFFGPGTRLTVL.